This is a list of T cell receptor beta chains from one sample in a study of shared clonotypes between healthy human individuals. This table comes from immunoSEQ multiplex PCR, and its TCRdb copy is limited to in-frame clones, with some not included. The sample records about 770,000 clones, 72% being singletons. The sequencing sample was made of memory CD4+ T cells sorted from blood. The source of these receptors is a woman between 25 and 40 years old in good health. Both conserved end residues are part of each CDR3. The D gene is left open where the match is weak. Where a row states a size, it is once, few, many or the class of an expanded clone; other rows omit it.

clone_size: .
j_call: TRBJ2-7
d_call: .
cdr3_length: 15
v_call: TRBV11-2
cdr3_aa: CASSLGPSGTYEQYF
cdr3_nt: TGTGCCAGCAGCTTAGGGCCCAGCGGCACCTACGAGCAGTACTTC

clone_size: .
j_call: TRBJ2-1
d_call: TRBD2
cdr3_length: 15
v_call: TRBV7-2
cdr3_aa: CASSLGTRLYNEQFF
cdr3_nt: TGTGCCAGCAGCCTAGGGACTAGACTTTACAATGAGCAGTTCTTC

clone_size: once
j_call: TRBJ2-7
d_call: TRBD1
cdr3_length: 15
v_call: TRBV18
cdr3_aa: CASSPGTGGTYEQYF
cdr3_nt: TGTGCCAGCTCACCCGGGACAGGGGGCACCTACGAGCAGTACTTC

clone_size: .
j_call: TRBJ2-7
d_call: .
cdr3_length: 19
v_call: TRBV27
cdr3_aa: CASSFGQGPSSGSIYEQYF
cdr3_nt: TGTGCCAGCAGTTTCGGACAGGGGCCCTCAAGCGGGAGCATTTACGAGCAGTACTTC

clone_size: .
j_call: TRBJ2-1
d_call: TRBD2
cdr3_length: 16
v_call: TRBV27
cdr3_aa: CASSSHRRGVYNEQFF
cdr3_nt: TGTGCCAGCAGTAGCCACCGGCGGGGGGTTTACAATGAGCAGTTCTTC

clone_size: once
j_call: TRBJ2-2
d_call: TRBD2
cdr3_length: 17
v_call: TRBV5-1
cdr3_aa: CASSSRTSGIKDGELFF
cdr3_nt: TGCGCCAGCAGCTCTCGGACTAGCGGGATTAAGGACGGGGAGCTGTTTTTT

clone_size: .
j_call: TRBJ1-5
d_call: TRBD1
cdr3_length: 16
v_call: TRBV6-1
cdr3_aa: CASSGQGAVGNQPQHF
cdr3_nt: TGTGCCAGCAGTGGGCAGGGGGCCGTGGGCAATCAGCCCCAGCATTTT

clone_size: few
j_call: TRBJ1-4
d_call: .
cdr3_length: 10
v_call: TRBV20-1
cdr3_aa: CSARNEKLFF
cdr3_nt: TGCAGTGCTAGAAATGAAAAACTGTTTTTT

clone_size: .
j_call: TRBJ2-3
d_call: TRBD2
cdr3_length: 14
v_call: TRBV5-4
cdr3_aa: CATGALAGGSTQYF
cdr3_nt: TGTGCGACGGGGGCTCTAGCGGGCGGGAGTACGCAGTATTTT

clone_size: few
j_call: TRBJ2-1
d_call: TRBD2
cdr3_length: 14
v_call: TRBV27
cdr3_aa: CASSPILGGPAQFF
cdr3_nt: TGTGCCAGCAGTCCTATACTGGGAGGGCCAGCGCAGTTCTTC

clone_size: few
j_call: TRBJ2-1
d_call: TRBD2
cdr3_length: 17
v_call: TRBV7-9
cdr3_aa: CASSPSGLAGAYNEQFF
cdr3_nt: TGTGCCAGCAGCCCGTCGGGACTAGCGGGAGCCTACAATGAGCAGTTCTTC

clone_size: .
j_call: TRBJ2-7
d_call: TRBD2
cdr3_length: 14
v_call: TRBV28
cdr3_aa: CASTASSGEYEQYF
cdr3_nt: TGTGCCAGCACGGCCTCTAGCGGGGAATACGAGCAGTACTTC

clone_size: .
j_call: TRBJ1-3
d_call: .
cdr3_length: 15
v_call: TRBV28
cdr3_aa: CASSPIQGFGNTIYF
cdr3_nt: TGTGCCAGCAGTCCCATACAGGGTTTTGGAAACACCATATATTTT

clone_size: .
j_call: TRBJ2-1
d_call: .
cdr3_length: 17
v_call: TRBV4-1
cdr3_aa: CASSQDQPSWSINEQFF
cdr3_nt: TGCGCCAGCAGCCAAGACCAACCTAGTTGGTCCATCAATGAGCAGTTCTTC

clone_size: few
j_call: TRBJ2-3
d_call: .
cdr3_length: 14
v_call: TRBV5-8
cdr3_aa: CASSPVRGTDTQYF
cdr3_nt: TGTGCCAGCAGCCCCGTGAGAGGCACAGATACGCAGTATTTT

clone_size: .
j_call: TRBJ2-7
d_call: .
cdr3_length: 14
v_call: TRBV18
cdr3_aa: CASSPMTGVYEQYF
cdr3_nt: TGTGCCAGCTCACCAATGACAGGAGTCTACGAGCAGTACTTC

clone_size: once
j_call: TRBJ2-1
d_call: .
cdr3_length: 16
v_call: TRBV11-2
cdr3_aa: CASSPPGAVSYNEQFF
cdr3_nt: TGTGCCAGCAGCCCCCCGGGGGCGGTCTCCTACAATGAGCAGTTCTTC

clone_size: .
j_call: TRBJ2-2
d_call: TRBD2
cdr3_length: 19
v_call: TRBV4-1
cdr3_aa: CASSHGTSGRKGRTGELFF
cdr3_nt: TGCGCCAGTAGCCACGGTACTAGCGGGAGAAAGGGAAGGACCGGGGAGCTGTTTTTT

clone_size: once
j_call: TRBJ1-1
d_call: .
cdr3_length: 14
v_call: TRBV28
cdr3_aa: CASSGGGMNTEAFF
cdr3_nt: TGTGCCAGCAGCGGCGGGGGGATGAACACTGAAGCTTTCTTT

clone_size: .
j_call: TRBJ1-1
d_call: .
cdr3_length: 15
v_call: TRBV28
cdr3_aa: CASSFSGGANTEAFF
cdr3_nt: TGTGCCAGCAGTTTCTCGGGGGGCGCGAACACTGAAGCTTTCTTT

clone_size: .
j_call: TRBJ1-4
d_call: .
cdr3_length: 14
v_call: TRBV7-9
cdr3_aa: CASSAGRTNEKLFF
cdr3_nt: TGTGCCAGCAGCGCGGGTCGAACTAATGAAAAACTGTTTTTT

clone_size: .
j_call: TRBJ1-2
d_call: .
cdr3_length: 11
v_call: TRBV29-1
cdr3_aa: CSVRQGHGYTF
cdr3_nt: TGCAGCGTACGTCAGGGACATGGCTACACCTTC

clone_size: .
j_call: TRBJ2-1
d_call: .
cdr3_length: 14
v_call: TRBV28
cdr3_aa: CASSSGTGHNEQFF
cdr3_nt: TGTGCCAGCAGTTCGGGCACAGGTCACAATGAGCAGTTCTTC

clone_size: .
j_call: TRBJ2-3
d_call: .
cdr3_length: 18
v_call: TRBV7-2
cdr3_aa: CASSLVFTGTYSTDTQYF
cdr3_nt: TGTGCCAGCAGCTTAGTCTTCACCGGTACCTATAGCACAGATACGCAGTATTTT

clone_size: .
j_call: TRBJ1-1
d_call: .
cdr3_length: 14
v_call: TRBV19
cdr3_aa: CASSIQDTSTEAFF
cdr3_nt: TGTGCCAGTAGTATCCAAGACACTTCCACTGAAGCTTTCTTT

clone_size: many
j_call: TRBJ2-3
d_call: TRBD1
cdr3_length: 16
v_call: TRBV19
cdr3_aa: CASSPGQGELTDTQYF
cdr3_nt: TGTGCCAGTAGCCCGGGACAGGGAGAGCTCACAGATACGCAGTATTTT

clone_size: few
j_call: TRBJ2-2
d_call: TRBD2
cdr3_length: 16
v_call: TRBV6-5
cdr3_aa: CASSYSILAGTGELFF
cdr3_nt: TGTGCCAGCAGTTACTCGATACTAGCGGGAACCGGGGAGCTGTTTTTT

clone_size: .
j_call: TRBJ2-5
d_call: .
cdr3_length: 15
v_call: TRBV30
cdr3_aa: CAWSGKSTNQETQYF
cdr3_nt: TGTGCCTGGAGTGGCAAGAGCACGAACCAAGAGACCCAGTACTTC

clone_size: .
j_call: TRBJ2-7
d_call: TRBD1
cdr3_length: 15
v_call: TRBV25-1
cdr3_aa: CASTRGTGDLGEQYF
cdr3_nt: TGTGCCAGCACCAGGGGGACAGGGGATCTGGGGGAGCAGTACTTC

clone_size: .
j_call: TRBJ1-5
d_call: .
cdr3_length: 16
v_call: TRBV6-1
cdr3_aa: CASSDLRGGSNQPQHF
cdr3_nt: TGTGCCAGCAGTGACTTGAGGGGTGGTAGCAATCAGCCCCAGCATTTT

clone_size: few
j_call: TRBJ2-3
d_call: TRBD2
cdr3_length: 17
v_call: TRBV15
cdr3_aa: CATSRDRTSGYTDTQYF
cdr3_nt: TGTGCCACCAGCAGAGATCGGACTAGCGGGTACACAGATACGCAGTATTTT

clone_size: few
j_call: TRBJ2-3
d_call: .
cdr3_length: 15
v_call: TRBV5-4
cdr3_aa: CASSPGEGGRNTQYF
cdr3_nt: TGTGCCAGCAGCCCGGGAGAGGGTGGTAGGAATACGCAGTATTTT

clone_size: .
j_call: TRBJ2-2
d_call: TRBD2
cdr3_length: 18
v_call: TRBV15
cdr3_aa: CATSRDPGLAGRTGELFF
cdr3_nt: TGTGCCACCAGCAGAGACCCGGGACTAGCGGGAAGGACCGGGGAGCTGTTTTTT

clone_size: .
j_call: TRBJ2-2
d_call: TRBD1
cdr3_length: 15
v_call: TRBV5-4
cdr3_aa: CASTPWQGAAGELFF
cdr3_nt: TGTGCCAGCACCCCTTGGCAGGGGGCGGCCGGGGAGCTGTTTTTT

clone_size: .
j_call: TRBJ2-3
d_call: .
cdr3_length: 15
v_call: TRBV27
cdr3_aa: CASSFSSLSPDTQYF
cdr3_nt: TGTGCCAGCAGTTTCTCTAGTCTGAGCCCAGATACGCAGTATTTT

clone_size: many
j_call: TRBJ2-7
d_call: .
cdr3_length: 13
v_call: TRBV29-1
cdr3_aa: CSVGGGERYEQYF
cdr3_nt: TGCAGCGTTGGTGGAGGTGAGAGGTACGAGCAGTACTTC

clone_size: .
j_call: TRBJ2-5
d_call: TRBD2
cdr3_length: 14
v_call: TRBV5-1
cdr3_aa: CASSQTSGRETQYF
cdr3_nt: TGCGCCAGCAGCCAAACTAGCGGGAGAGAGACCCAGTACTTC

clone_size: .
j_call: TRBJ2-1
d_call: TRBD1
cdr3_length: 16
v_call: TRBV27
cdr3_aa: CAREGHRDRTYNEQFF
cdr3_nt: TGTGCCCGAGAAGGGCACCGGGACAGGACCTACAATGAGCAGTTCTTC

clone_size: .
j_call: TRBJ2-1
d_call: TRBD2
cdr3_length: 16
v_call: TRBV19
cdr3_aa: CASSPDEGEGYNEQFF
cdr3_nt: TGTGCCAGTAGCCCTGATGAAGGGGAGGGTTACAATGAGCAGTTCTTC

clone_size: .
j_call: TRBJ2-7
d_call: TRBD2
cdr3_length: 15
v_call: TRBV28
cdr3_aa: CASSPRTSGRYEQYF
cdr3_nt: TGTGCCAGCAGTCCCCGAACTAGCGGGAGGTACGAGCAGTACTTC

clone_size: .
j_call: TRBJ2-2
d_call: TRBD2
cdr3_length: 13
v_call: TRBV6-1
cdr3_aa: CASSGGSPGELFF
cdr3_nt: TGTGCCAGCAGTGGCGGGAGTCCCGGGGAGCTGTTTTTT

clone_size: many
j_call: TRBJ1-4
d_call: TRBD1
cdr3_length: 17
v_call: TRBV6-1
cdr3_aa: CASSALPGTGLDEKLFF
cdr3_nt: TGTGCCAGCAGTGCTCTCCCTGGGACAGGGCTCGATGAAAAACTGTTTTTT

clone_size: .
j_call: TRBJ2-7
d_call: TRBD1
cdr3_length: 14
v_call: TRBV30
cdr3_aa: CACNRGKRSYEQYF
cdr3_nt: TGTGCCTGTAACAGGGGGAAAAGATCCTACGAGCAGTACTTC

clone_size: .
j_call: TRBJ2-5
d_call: .
cdr3_length: 13
v_call: TRBV4-2
cdr3_aa: CASSQGPKETQYF
cdr3_nt: TGTGCCAGCAGCCAAGGTCCCAAAGAGACCCAGTACTTC

clone_size: .
j_call: TRBJ1-1
d_call: .
cdr3_length: 14
v_call: TRBV11-2
cdr3_aa: CASSLARYGTEAFF
cdr3_nt: TGTGCCAGCAGCTTAGCAAGGTACGGCACTGAAGCTTTCTTT

clone_size: .
j_call: TRBJ2-5
d_call: .
cdr3_length: 15
v_call: TRBV28
cdr3_aa: CASSFSRTVEETQYF
cdr3_nt: TGTGCCAGCAGTTTCAGTAGGACAGTCGAAGAGACCCAGTACTTC

clone_size: .
j_call: TRBJ2-3
d_call: TRBD1
cdr3_length: 14
v_call: TRBV27
cdr3_aa: CASSRTGEVDTQYF
cdr3_nt: TGTGCCAGCAGTCGAACAGGGGAAGTGGATACGCAGTATTTT

clone_size: once
j_call: TRBJ2-1
d_call: TRBD1
cdr3_length: 15
v_call: TRBV27
cdr3_aa: CASSQQPNGQGEQFF
cdr3_nt: TGTGCCAGCAGTCAGCAACCAAACGGACAGGGAGAGCAGTTCTTC

clone_size: .
j_call: TRBJ2-4
d_call: .
cdr3_length: 14
v_call: TRBV19
cdr3_aa: CASTGLGAKNIQYF
cdr3_nt: TGTGCCAGTACGGGGTTGGGGGCCAAAAACATTCAGTACTTC

clone_size: .
j_call: TRBJ1-1
d_call: TRBD1
cdr3_length: 15
v_call: TRBV28
cdr3_aa: CASSWTRGSGTEAFF
cdr3_nt: TGTGCCAGCAGTTGGACCAGGGGGTCGGGCACTGAAGCTTTCTTT

clone_size: .
j_call: TRBJ1-1
d_call: TRBD1
cdr3_length: 15
v_call: TRBV10-2
cdr3_aa: CASSDSVQGATEAFF
cdr3_nt: TGCGCCAGCAGTGACTCCGTACAGGGGGCCACTGAAGCTTTCTTT

clone_size: once
j_call: TRBJ2-4
d_call: TRBD2
cdr3_length: 13
v_call: TRBV10-2
cdr3_aa: CASSAPSGLIQYF
cdr3_nt: TGCGCCAGCAGTGCTCCTAGCGGGCTTATTCAGTACTTC

clone_size: few
j_call: TRBJ2-2
d_call: TRBD2
cdr3_length: 16
v_call: TRBV11-2
cdr3_aa: CASSLYGGRNTGELFF
cdr3_nt: TGTGCCAGCAGCTTATACGGCGGGAGAAACACCGGGGAGCTGTTTTTT

clone_size: few
j_call: TRBJ2-4
d_call: TRBD1
cdr3_length: 13
v_call: TRBV11-3
cdr3_aa: CASRSGTGNIQYF
cdr3_nt: TGTGCCAGCAGGTCAGGGACAGGAAACATTCAGTACTTC